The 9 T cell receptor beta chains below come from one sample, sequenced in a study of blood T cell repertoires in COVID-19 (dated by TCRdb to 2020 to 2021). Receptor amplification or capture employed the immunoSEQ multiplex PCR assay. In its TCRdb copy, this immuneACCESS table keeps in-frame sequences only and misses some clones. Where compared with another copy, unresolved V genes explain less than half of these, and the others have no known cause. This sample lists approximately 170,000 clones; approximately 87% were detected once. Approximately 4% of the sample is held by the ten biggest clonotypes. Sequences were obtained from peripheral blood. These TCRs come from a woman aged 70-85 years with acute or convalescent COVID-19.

The DNA for the CDR3 is TGTGCCAGCAGCATTCAATTTAGGACAGGGCATGGCTACACCTTC. Protein sequence: CASSIQFRTGHGYTF. The chain employs TRBV7-2 and TRBJ1-2, with 8 bases lining up with TRBD1. The trim removed 5 bases at V and 6 bases at J, leaving 11 bases unmatched. Germline-derived CDR1 and CDR2 are SGHTA and FQGNSA. The CDR3 is made up of 15 amino acids.

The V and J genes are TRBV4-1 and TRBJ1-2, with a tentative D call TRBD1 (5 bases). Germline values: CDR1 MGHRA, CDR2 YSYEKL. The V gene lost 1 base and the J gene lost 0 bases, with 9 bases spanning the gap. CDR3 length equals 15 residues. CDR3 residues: CASSQVGGSNYGYTF. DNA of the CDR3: TGCGCCAGCAGCCAAGTGGGGGGTTCTAACTATGGCTACACCTTC.

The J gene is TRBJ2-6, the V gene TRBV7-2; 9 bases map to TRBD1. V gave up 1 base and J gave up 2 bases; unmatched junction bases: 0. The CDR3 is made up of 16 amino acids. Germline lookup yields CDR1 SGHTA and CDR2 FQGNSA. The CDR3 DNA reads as TGTGCCAGCAGCTTAGGGGACAGGGCTGGGGCCAACGTCCTGACTTTC. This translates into CASSLGDRAGANVLTF.

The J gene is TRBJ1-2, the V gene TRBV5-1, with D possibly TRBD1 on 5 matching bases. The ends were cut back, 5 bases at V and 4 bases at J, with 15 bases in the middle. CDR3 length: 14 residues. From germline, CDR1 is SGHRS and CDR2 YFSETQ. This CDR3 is CASSLLGQVYGYTF. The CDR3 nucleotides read TGCGCCAGCAGTCTCCTCGGACAAGTCTATGGCTACACCTTC.

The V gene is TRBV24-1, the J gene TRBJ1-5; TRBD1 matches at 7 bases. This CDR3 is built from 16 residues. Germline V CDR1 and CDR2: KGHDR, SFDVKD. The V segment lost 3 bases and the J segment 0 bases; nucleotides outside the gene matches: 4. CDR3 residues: CATSDAGQPSNQPQHF. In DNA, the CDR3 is TGTGCCACCAGTGATGCGGGACAGCCTAGCAATCAGCCCCAGCATTTT.

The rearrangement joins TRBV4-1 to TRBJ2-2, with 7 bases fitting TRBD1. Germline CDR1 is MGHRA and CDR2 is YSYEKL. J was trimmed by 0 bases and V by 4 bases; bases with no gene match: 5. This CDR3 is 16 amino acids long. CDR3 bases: TGCGCCAGCAGCCGGGTGGGACAGTCGAACACCGGGGAGCTGTTTTTT. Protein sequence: CASSRVGQSNTGELFF.

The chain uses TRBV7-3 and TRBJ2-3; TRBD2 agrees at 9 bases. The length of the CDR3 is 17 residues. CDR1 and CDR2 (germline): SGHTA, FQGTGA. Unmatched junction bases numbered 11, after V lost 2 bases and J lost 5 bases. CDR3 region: CASSLSAAGGPGDTQYF. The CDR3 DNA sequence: TGTGCCAGCAGCTTATCCGCTGCGGGAGGGCCGGGAGATACGCAGTATTTT.

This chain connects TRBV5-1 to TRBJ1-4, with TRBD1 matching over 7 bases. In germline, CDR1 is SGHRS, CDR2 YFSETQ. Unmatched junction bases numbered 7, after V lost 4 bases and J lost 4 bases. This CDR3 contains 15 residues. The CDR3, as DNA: TGCGCCAGCAGCACCTGGGGACAGAGTAATGAAAAACTGTTTTTT. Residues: CASSTWGQSNEKLFF.

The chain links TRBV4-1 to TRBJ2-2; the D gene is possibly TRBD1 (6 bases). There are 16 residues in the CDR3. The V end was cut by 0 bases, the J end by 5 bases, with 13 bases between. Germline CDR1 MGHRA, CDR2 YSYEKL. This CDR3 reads CASSQERGRGTGELFF. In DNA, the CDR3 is TGCGCCAGCAGCCAAGAGAGGGGGAGAGGTACCGGGGAGCTGTTTTTT.